The clone carrying this T cell receptor (beta chain) was detected only a few times. Its specificity is not known. This sample was included in a study of cytomegalovirus exposure and HLA in healthy donors. General study results and limits: As a later analysis revealed, most CMV-associated TCR beta chains appeared HLA-restricted. The authors considered a cluster of highly shared sequence variants likely to be a sequencing artifact.

A multiplex PCR was run with 60 Vbeta primers and 13 Jbeta primers. Method: immunoSEQ multiplex PCR; TCRdb's copy keeps in-frame clones and lacks some. The repertoire consists of under 250,000 clones, with around 81% occurring once and the leading ten covering less than 8.5%. The specimen was PBMCs. The TCR was taken from a woman aged 55-70 years in good health and CMV-seropositive.

This chain's CDR3 is CASRSSGSEAFF. The CDR3 DNA follows: TGTGCCAGCAGATCTTCAGGTTCTGAAGCTTTCTTT. The chain is built from TRBV6-5 and TRBJ1-1; no clear D gene. V lost 6 bases to trimming and J lost 6 bases, with 11 bases between them. Germline CDR1 is MNHEY and CDR2 is SVGAGI. The CDR3 totals 12 residues.